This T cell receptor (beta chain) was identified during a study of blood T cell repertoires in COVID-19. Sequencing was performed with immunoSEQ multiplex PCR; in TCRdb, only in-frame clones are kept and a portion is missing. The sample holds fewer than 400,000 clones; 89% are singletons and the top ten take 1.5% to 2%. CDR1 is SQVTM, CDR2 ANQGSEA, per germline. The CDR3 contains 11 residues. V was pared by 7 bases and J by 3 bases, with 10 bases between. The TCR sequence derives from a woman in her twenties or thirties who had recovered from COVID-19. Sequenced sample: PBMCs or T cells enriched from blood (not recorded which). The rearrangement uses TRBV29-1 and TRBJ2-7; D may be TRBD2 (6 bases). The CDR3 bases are TGCAGCGGGATGGGGGGCTACGAGCAGTACTTC. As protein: CSGMGGYEQYF.